One and the same sample provided the 30 T cell receptor beta chains below, sequenced in a study of T cell responses to AZD1222 COVID-19 vaccine. Only in-frame clones appear in the TCRdb table, and some are missing; sequencing was by immunoSEQ multiplex PCR. The table records roughly 100,000 clones, 90% of them present only once. The source was peripheral blood, collected 28 days after the second AZD1222 dose. The source of these receptors is an adult who received the AZD1222 COVID-19 vaccine.

The chain combines TRBV6-2 or TRBV6-3 with TRBJ1-2; tentatively, D is TRBD1 (5 bases). Trimming removed 1 base from V and 7 bases from J, with 10 bases in between. The germline V gene encodes CDR1 MNHEY and CDR2 SVGEGT. The CDR3 contains 13 residues. The CDR3 bases are TGTGCCAGCAGTTACTTTGAGGGACGTGGCTACACCTTC. Its protein is CASSYFEGRGYTF.

This chain connects TRBV3-1 (or the pseudogene TRBV3-2) to TRBJ2-5, with 7 bases fitting TRBD2. The CDR3 totals 15 residues. Per the germline V gene, CDR1 is LGHDT and CDR2 is YNNKEL (reference sequence). The V gene end was trimmed by 7 bases and the J gene end by 3 bases; junction bases not matched to a gene: 11. Here the CDR3 reads CASTPTGTKKETQYF. As DNA, the CDR3 is TGTGCCAGCACACCGACCGGGACTAAAAAAGAGACCCAGTACTTC.

The CDR3 DNA follows: TGTGCCAGTAGTATAGCGACCCACCGGAACACTGAAGCTTTCTTT. It encodes CASSIATHRNTEAFF. V usage is TRBV19 and J usage is TRBJ1-1; D is unclear. Trimming pared 1 base from V and 1 base from J, leaving 10 bases between. Germline-derived CDR1 and CDR2 are LNHDA and SQIVND (reference sequence). The CDR3 runs 15 residues.

This rearrangement joins TRBV23-1 to TRBJ1-1; D not certain. TRBV23-1 is an ORF, with its function uncertain. The CDR3 has 14 amino acids. Trimming cost V 3 bases and J 6 bases, with 14 bases left between them. The CDR3: CASSQQERESEAFF. CDR3 bases: TGCGCCAGCAGTCAGCAAGAGCGGGAGTCTGAAGCTTTCTTT.

The gene calls are TRBV27 and TRBJ2-7; D is unresolved. Germline loops: CDR1 MNHEY, CDR2 SMNVEV (reference sequence). This CDR3 is built from 14 residues. V gave up 1 base and J gave up 0 bases, with 7 bases separating them. CDR3 amino acids: CASSLLVGSYEQYF. In DNA, the CDR3 is TGTGCCAGCAGTTTATTGGTGGGCTCCTACGAGCAGTACTTC.

This chain joins TRBV7-9 and TRBJ2-3; the D gene is possibly TRBD1 (5 bases). Per the germline V gene, CDR1 is SEHNR and CDR2 is FQNEAQ (reference sequence). This CDR3 comprises 13 residues. V was cut by 5 bases and J by 4 bases, with 10 bases left in between. CDR3 coding DNA: TGTGCCAGCAGCACCGACAGCCCAGATACGCAGTATTTT. Translated: CASSTDSPDTQYF. Full variable domain (remainder filled in from reference TRBV7-9 and TRBJ2-3): DTGVSQNPRHKITKRGQNVTFRCDPISEHNRLYWYRQTLGQGPEFLTYFQNEAQLEKSRLLSDRFSAERPKGSFSTLEIQRTEQGDSAMYLCASSTDSPDTQYFGPGTRLTVL.

J is TRBJ2-3 and V is TRBV3-1 (or the pseudogene TRBV3-2), with 10 bases lining up with TRBD2. J gave up 4 bases and V 0 bases, and 10 bases lay outside the gene matches. Germline CDR1 reads LGHDT; CDR2 reads YNNKEL (reference sequence). This CDR3 region has 18 residues. The CDR3 nucleotides read TGTGCCAGCAGCCAAGATGGGCTAGCGGGGGCTACCGCAGATACGCAGTATTTT. It specifies CASSQDGLAGATADTQYF.

The genes are TRBV7-2 and TRBJ1-6, with a tentative D call TRBD1 (5 bases). The V end lost 5 bases, the J end lost 10 bases, and 18 bases lay between the germline ends. Germline V gene lookup returns CDR1 SGHTA and CDR2 FQGNSA. The CDR3 totals 15 residues. The CDR3 reads CASSTSGVFRSPLHF. The CDR3 DNA follows: TGTGCCAGCAGCACCTCGGGGGTTTTTAGGTCACCCCTCCACTTT. Looking up the rest from reference TRBV7-2 and TRBJ1-6 gives the full variable domain: GAGVSQSPSNKVTEKGKDVELRCDPISGHTALYWYRQSLGQGLEFLIYFQGNSAPDKSGLPSDRFSAERTGGSVSTLTIQRTQQEDSAVYLCASSTSGVFRSPLHFGNGTRLTVT.

In DNA, the CDR3 is TGTGCCAGCAGTAAAGACAGGTCCCCGGACTATGGCTACACCTTC. It specifies CASSKDRSPDYGYTF. V gene TRBV11-2 combines with J gene TRBJ1-2, with D possibly being TRBD1 (6 bases). Deletions cut 6 bases from V and 3 bases from J, with 17 bases between. The CDR3 loop spans 15 amino acids. Germline CDR1 and CDR2: SGHAT and FQNNGV.

The chain carries TRBV7-9 and TRBJ2-5, with D hard to call. CDR1 is SEHNR and CDR2 is FQNEAQ in the germline V gene (reference sequence). The CDR3 is 12 residues long. The ends were cut back, 1 base at V and 5 bases at J, with 5 bases in the middle. The chain's CDR3 is CASSLVGETQYF. CDR3 nucleotide sequence: TGTGCCAGCAGCTTAGTTGGGGAGACCCAGTACTTC.

The rearrangement joins TRBV7-9 to TRBJ2-7, with a weak D call TRBD1 (6 bases). The CDR3 extends over 12 amino acids. Germline V gives CDR1 SEHNR, CDR2 FQNEAQ (reference sequence). Trimming removed 3 bases at V and 6 bases at J, with 9 bases between. CDR3 nucleotides: TGTGCCAGCAGCTTCAGGGGTATCGAGCAGTACTTC. It translates to CASSFRGIEQYF.

The gene calls are TRBV2 and TRBJ2-1, with D possibly matching TRBD1 (6 bases). This CDR3 has 13 amino acids. The V gene lost 4 bases and the J gene lost 4 bases, with 8 bases spanning the gap. CDR1 is SNHLY, CDR2 FYNNEI, per germline. The CDR3 nucleotides read TGTGCCAGCAGTGTGCAGGGGTACAATGAGCAGTTCTTC. It specifies CASSVQGYNEQFF.

As for this clone: This CDR3 is also generated by other DNA sequences in the sample. The gene calls are TRBV29-1 and TRBJ1-1, with D unclear. This CDR3 is 9 amino acids long. Germline V lookup: CDR1 SQVTM, CDR2 ANQGSEA. Between the trimmed V and J ends, which lost 7 bases and 3 bases, there was a span of 3 bases. The CDR3 sequence: CSGDTEAFF. CDR3 sequence (DNA): TGCAGCGGTGACACTGAAGCTTTCTTT.

The rearrangement links TRBV5-6 to TRBJ1-2; D remains unclear. V gave up 4 bases and J gave up 7 bases, with 8 bases separating them. Germline V gives CDR1 SGHDT, CDR2 YYEEEE. The CDR3 spans 11 residues. CDR3 in DNA: TGTGCCAGCAGCCTCGGAGGTGGCTACACCTTC. The encoded protein is CASSLGGGYTF.

This sequence joins TRBV6-5 and TRBJ2-5; 9 nucleotides agree with TRBD1. This CDR3 is built from 16 residues. Germline V gene data show CDR1 as MNHEY and CDR2 as SVGAGI. Trimming removed 2 bases from V and 4 bases from J; junction bases left unmatched: 8. The CDR3 reads CASSYGITGGTETQYF. The CDR3 coding sequence is TGTGCCAGCAGTTACGGTATCACAGGGGGCACAGAGACCCAGTACTTC.

The rearrangement uses TRBV9 and TRBJ1-3, with a tentative D call TRBD1 (5 bases). Germline-derived CDR1 and CDR2 are SGDLS and YYNGEE. The CDR3 runs 17 residues. The V end lost 0 bases, the J end lost 0 bases, and 13 bases lay between the germline ends. The chain's CDR3 is CASSVGGGSASGNTIYF. For the CDR3, the DNA is TGTGCCAGCAGCGTAGGGGGCGGGAGTGCCTCTGGAAACACCATATATTTT. Drawing the rest from reference TRBV9 and TRBJ1-3, the complete variable domain is DSGVTQTPKHLITATGQRVTLRCSPRSGDLSVYWYQQSLDQGLQFLIQYYNGEERAKGNILERFSAQQFPDLHSELNLSSLELGDSALYFCASSVGGGSASGNTIYFGEGSWLTVV.

The genes are TRBV6-6 and TRBJ1-1; 7 positions match TRBD1. V gave up 0 bases and J gave up 5 bases; unmatched junction bases: 0. The germline CDR1 and CDR2 sequences are MNHNY and SVGAGI (reference sequence). The CDR3 is made up of 13 amino acids. CDR3 loop: CASSYSTGTEAFF. As DNA, the CDR3 is TGTGCCAGCAGTTACTCGACAGGGACTGAAGCTTTCTTT.

The J gene is TRBJ2-3, the V gene TRBV7-9, with TRBD2 as a possible D gene (6 bases). The CDR3 is 16 amino acids. V lost 2 bases and J lost 1, with 13 bases in between. The germline CDR1 and CDR2 sequences are SEHNR and FQNEAQ (reference sequence). The CDR3 protein is CASSLPGGIGTDTQYF. CDR3 nucleotides: TGTGCCAGCAGCTTACCTGGGGGGATCGGCACAGATACGCAGTATTTT.

This chain uses TRBV9 with TRBJ2-5; 9 bases are shared with TRBD1. The CDR3 extends over 15 amino acids. Germline V gene data show CDR1 as SGDLS and CDR2 as YYNGEE. V lost 0 bases to trimming and J lost 5 bases; unmatched junction nucleotides: 5. CDR3: CASSVATGGRETQYF. Here the CDR3 DNA reads TGTGCCAGCAGCGTAGCAACAGGGGGCCGGGAGACCCAGTACTTC.

The chain carries TRBV7-2 and TRBJ2-5, with a possible D match to TRBD2 (6 bases). The CDR3 is made up of 16 amino acids. Trimming cost V 1 base and J 1 base, with 13 bases left between them. Germline V CDR1 and CDR2: SGHTA, FQGNSA. CDR3 bases: TGTGCCAGCAGCTTAGTAGGGAGGCGGTCCCAAGAGACCCAGTACTTC. This sequence encodes CASSLVGRRSQETQYF. Drawing the rest from reference TRBV7-2 and TRBJ2-5, the complete variable domain is GAGVSQSPSNKVTEKGKDVELRCDPISGHTALYWYRQSLGQGLEFLIYFQGNSAPDKSGLPSDRFSAERTGGSVSTLTIQRTQQEDSAVYLCASSLVGRRSQETQYFGPGTRLLVL.

This clone was recorded once. The chain links TRBV7-9 to TRBJ1-4; 8 bases match TRBD1. CDR3 size: 14 residues. Germline loops: CDR1 SEHNR, CDR2 FQNEAQ (reference sequence). The J segment lost 10 bases and the V segment lost 5 bases, leaving 9 bases of the junction unmatched. CDR3 sequence: CASSPGQGSGKLFF. Here the CDR3 DNA reads TGTGCCAGCAGCCCCGGACAGGGAAGCGGAAAACTGTTTTTT. Together with reference TRBV7-9 and TRBJ1-4, the CDR3 gives the full variable domain: DTGVSQNPRHKITKRGQNVTFRCDPISEHNRLYWYRQTLGQGPEFLTYFQNEAQLEKSRLLSDRFSAERPKGSFSTLEIQRTEQGDSAMYLCASSPGQGSGKLFFGSGTQLSVL.

V usage is TRBV29-1 and J usage is TRBJ2-1; TRBD2 matches at 13 bases. This CDR3 region has 17 residues. J lost 2 bases, V lost 6 bases, and 10 bases had no gene match. Looked up from germline, CDR1 is SQVTM and CDR2 is ANQGSEA. The CDR3 reads CSVTSGGASFPYNEQFF. CDR3 sequence (DNA): TGCAGCGTCACTAGCGGGGGGGCCAGTTTCCCCTACAATGAGCAGTTCTTC.

CDR3 nucleotide sequence: TGTGCCAGCAGCGCCCAGGGAGGCGAGGGAAACTATGGCTACACCTTC. Protein product: CASSAQGGEGNYGYTF. The chain uses TRBV9 and TRBJ1-2; D is possibly TRBD1 (5 bases). The CDR3 has 16 amino acids. V lost 3 bases and J 2 bases, leaving 17 bases between the germline ends. Germline lookup yields CDR1 SGDLS and CDR2 YYNGEE.

The chain is built from TRBV3-1 (or the pseudogene TRBV3-2) and TRBJ2-7, with D possibly TRBD2 on 6 matching bases. This CDR3 is built from 14 residues. CDR1 is LGHDT, CDR2 YNNKEL, per germline (reference sequence). V was shortened by 6 bases and J by 3 bases, with 15 bases between the two germline ends. In nucleotides, the CDR3 is TGTGCCAGCAGTCCTCCGGGAGTGGACTACGAGCAGTACTTC. Translating it yields CASSPPGVDYEQYF.

The chain joins TRBV5-6 to TRBJ1-1; D is uncertain. In germline, CDR1 is SGHDT, CDR2 YYEEEE. CDR3 length: 15 amino acids. V lost 1 base and J 3 bases, leaving 13 bases between the germline ends. CDR3 region: CASSLPGFRDTEAFF. CDR3 DNA: TGTGCCAGCAGCTTGCCCGGGTTTCGGGACACTGAAGCTTTCTTT. The variable domain in full, with the rest retrieved from reference TRBV5-6 and TRBJ1-1, is DAGVTQSPTHLIKTRGQQVTLRCSPKSGHDTVSWYQQALGQGPQFIFQYYEEEERQRGNFPDRFSGHQFPNYSSELNVNALLLGDSALYLCASSLPGFRDTEAFFGQGTRLTVV.

The V and J genes are TRBV27 and TRBJ2-7; 9 bases map to TRBD2. The CDR3 covers 12 residues. The germline V gene has CDR1 MNHEY and CDR2 SMNVEV (reference sequence). Trimming took 6 bases from V and 9 from J; bases not matched to a gene: 6. CDR3: CASSPGLAVQYF. The CDR3 DNA follows: TGTGCCAGCAGCCCGGGACTAGCTGTGCAGTACTTC.

The rearrangement uses TRBV6-5 and TRBJ2-5; the D gene is possibly TRBD1 (6 bases). Germline-derived CDR1 and CDR2 are MNHEY and SVGAGI. The V end was cut by 0 bases, the J end by 4 bases, with 9 bases between. This CDR3 is built from 14 residues. The DNA for the CDR3 is TGTGCCAGCAGTTACTCTGGCAGGGGAGAGACCCAGTACTTC. It codes for CASSYSGRGETQYF.

This clone occurred once. This chain connects TRBV24-1 to TRBJ1-2; TRBD1 matches at 7 bases. J gave up 8 bases and V 4 bases, and 12 bases lay outside the gene matches. The CDR3 sequence is 15 residues long. Germline loops: CDR1 KGHDR, CDR2 SFDVKD. The CDR3 nucleotides are TGTGCCACCAGTGAGACGACAGGGAGGTTGGGAGGCTACACCTTC. Translating gives CATSETTGRLGGYTF.

The DNA of the CDR3 is TGTGCCAGCAGCCAAGATTTGCGGGGGGCAGGCTACACCTTC. Translating gives CASSQDLRGAGYTF. The V gene is TRBV3-1 (or the pseudogene TRBV3-2), the J gene TRBJ1-2; D perhaps matches TRBD1 (6 bases). Trimming cost V 0 bases and J 8 bases, with 13 bases left between them. Germline V gene lookup returns CDR1 LGHDT and CDR2 YNNKEL (reference sequence). CDR3 length: 14 residues.

The V gene is TRBV6-2 or TRBV6-3, the J gene TRBJ1-3; no reliable D call. The CDR3 length is 14 residues. The V end was cut by 4 bases, the J end by 0 bases, with 7 bases between. Germline CDR1 MNHEY, CDR2 SVGEGT. The CDR3 DNA reads TGTGCCAGCAGTTCCACAGCCTCTGGAAACACCATATATTTT. It translates to CASSSTASGNTIYF.